The sequence of this T cell receptor (beta chain) was determined in a study of blood T cell repertoires in COVID-19. Repertoires were generated with immunoSEQ multiplex PCR, while TCRdb's copy carries only in-frame clones and drops some. The sample includes 200,000 to 250,000 clones, 65% to 90% of them seen just once. Sequenced sample: peripheral blood. This receptor was identified in a man older than 75 with acute or convalescent COVID-19.

The CDR3 loop is CASSPSEFGYTF. The DNA of the CDR3 is TGTGCCAGCAGCCCGTCGGAGTTTGGCTACACCTTC. This rearrangement joins TRBV12-3 or TRBV12-4 to TRBJ1-2; D is unresolved. Trimming left V 6 bases short and J 7 bases short, with 12 bases between. The CDR3 spans 12 residues.